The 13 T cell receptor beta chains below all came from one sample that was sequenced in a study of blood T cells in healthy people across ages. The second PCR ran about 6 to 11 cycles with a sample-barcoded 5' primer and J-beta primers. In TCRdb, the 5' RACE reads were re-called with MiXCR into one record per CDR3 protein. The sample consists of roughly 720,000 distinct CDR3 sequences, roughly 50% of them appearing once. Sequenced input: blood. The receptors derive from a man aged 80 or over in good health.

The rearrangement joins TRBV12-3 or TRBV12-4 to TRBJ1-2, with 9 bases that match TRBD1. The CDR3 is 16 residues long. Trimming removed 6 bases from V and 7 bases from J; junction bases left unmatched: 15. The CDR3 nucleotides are TGTGCCAGCAGATATAGCGGGACAGGGTCATCGGTTGGCTACACCTTC. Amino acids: CASRYSGTGSSVGYTF.

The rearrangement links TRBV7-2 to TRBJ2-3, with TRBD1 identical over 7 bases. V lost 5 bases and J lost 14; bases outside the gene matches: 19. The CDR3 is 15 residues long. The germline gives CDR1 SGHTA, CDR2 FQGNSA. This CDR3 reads CASSPTGSQHRYAYF. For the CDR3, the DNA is TGTGCCAGCAGCCCGACAGGGTCTCAGCACAGATACGCGTATTTT. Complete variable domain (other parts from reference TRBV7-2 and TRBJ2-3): GAGVSQSPSNKVTEKGKDVELRCDPISGHTALYWYRQSLGQGLEFLIYFQGNSAPDKSGLPSDRFSAERTGGSVSTLTIQRTQQEDSAVYLCASSPTGSQHRYAYFGPGTRLTVL.

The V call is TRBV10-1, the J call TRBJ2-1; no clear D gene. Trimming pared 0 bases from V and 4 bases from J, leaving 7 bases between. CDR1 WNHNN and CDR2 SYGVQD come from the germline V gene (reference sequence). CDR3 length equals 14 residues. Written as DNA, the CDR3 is TGCGCCAGCAGTGAGTCCCCTGAATACAATGAGCAGTTCTTC. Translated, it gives CASSESPEYNEQFF.

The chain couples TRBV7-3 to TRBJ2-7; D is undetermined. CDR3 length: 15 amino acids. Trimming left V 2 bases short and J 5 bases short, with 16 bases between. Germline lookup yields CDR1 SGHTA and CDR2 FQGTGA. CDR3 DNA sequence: TGTGCCAGCAGCTTACGCCCCGGAGCGCTCGACGAGCAGTACTTC. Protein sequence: CASSLRPGALDEQYF.

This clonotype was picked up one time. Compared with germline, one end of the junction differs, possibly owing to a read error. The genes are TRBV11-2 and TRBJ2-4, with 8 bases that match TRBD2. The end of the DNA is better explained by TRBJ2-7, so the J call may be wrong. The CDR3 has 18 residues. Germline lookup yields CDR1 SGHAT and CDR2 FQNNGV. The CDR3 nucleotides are TGTGCCGGCAGCTTAAGTAGGGCGGGAGGAGGGCCTTTATACGAGCAGTACTTC. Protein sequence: CAGSLSRAGGGPLYEQYF.

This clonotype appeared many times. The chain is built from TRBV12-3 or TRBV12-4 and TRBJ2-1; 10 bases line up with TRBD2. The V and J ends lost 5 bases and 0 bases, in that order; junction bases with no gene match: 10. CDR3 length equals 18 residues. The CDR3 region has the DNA TGTGCCAGCAGTCCCGGGACTAGCGCCTTAAGCTCCTACAATGAGCAGTTCTTC. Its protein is CASSPGTSALSSYNEQFF.

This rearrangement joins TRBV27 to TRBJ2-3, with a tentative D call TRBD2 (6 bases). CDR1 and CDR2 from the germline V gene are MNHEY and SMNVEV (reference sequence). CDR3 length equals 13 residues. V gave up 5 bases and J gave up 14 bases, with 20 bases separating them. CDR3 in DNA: TGTGCCAGCAGTGCCGCCCCGGGGGTGGGCGCGTATTTT. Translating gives CASSAAPGVGAYF.

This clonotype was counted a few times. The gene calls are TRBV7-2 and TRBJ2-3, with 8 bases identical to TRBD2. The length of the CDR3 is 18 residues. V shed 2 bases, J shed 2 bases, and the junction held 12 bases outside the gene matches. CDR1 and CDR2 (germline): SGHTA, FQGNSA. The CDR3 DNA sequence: TGTGCCAGCAGCTTATATATGGCGGGAGGAGGAATCACAGATACGCAGTATTTT. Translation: CASSLYMAGGGITDTQYF.

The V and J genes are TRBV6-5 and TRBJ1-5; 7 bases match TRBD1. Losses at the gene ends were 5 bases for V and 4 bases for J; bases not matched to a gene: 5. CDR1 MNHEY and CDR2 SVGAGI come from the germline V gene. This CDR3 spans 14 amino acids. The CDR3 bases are TGTGCCAGCAGTGCCTTACAGGGGAATCAGCCCCAGCATTTT. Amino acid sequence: CASSALQGNQPQHF.

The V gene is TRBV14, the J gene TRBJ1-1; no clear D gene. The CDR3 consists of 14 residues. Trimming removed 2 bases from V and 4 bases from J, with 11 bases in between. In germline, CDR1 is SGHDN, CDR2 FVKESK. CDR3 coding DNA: TGTGCCAGCAGCCAATGGAGTGGGAGCACTGAAGCTTTCTTT. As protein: CASSQWSGSTEAFF.

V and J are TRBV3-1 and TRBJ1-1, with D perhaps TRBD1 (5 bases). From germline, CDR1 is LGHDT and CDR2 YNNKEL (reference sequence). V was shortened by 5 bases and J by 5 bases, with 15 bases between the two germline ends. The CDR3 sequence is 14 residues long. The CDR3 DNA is TGTGCCAGCAGCTCCCGGGGGAGGGAAACTGAAGCTTTCTTT. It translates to CASSSRGRETEAFF.

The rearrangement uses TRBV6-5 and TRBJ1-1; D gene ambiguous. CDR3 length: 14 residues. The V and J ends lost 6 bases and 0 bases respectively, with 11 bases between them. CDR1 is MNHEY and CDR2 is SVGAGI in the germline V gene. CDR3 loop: CASRIQLLNTEAFF. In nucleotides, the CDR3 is TGTGCCAGCAGAATACAGCTCTTGAACACTGAAGCTTTCTTT.

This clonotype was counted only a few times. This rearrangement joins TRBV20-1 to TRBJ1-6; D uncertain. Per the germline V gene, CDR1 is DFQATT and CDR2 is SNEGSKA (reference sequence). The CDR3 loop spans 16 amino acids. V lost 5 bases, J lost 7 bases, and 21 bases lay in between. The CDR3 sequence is CSAHPYIENYNSPLHF. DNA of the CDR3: TGCAGTGCTCACCCCTATATAGAGAACTACAATTCACCCCTCCACTTT.